Below, 6 T cell receptor beta chains from the same sample are listed, as sequenced in a study of hypomethylating agent response in myelodysplastic syndrome (dated by TCRdb to about 2021). Libraries were constructed by the immunoSEQ multiplex PCR assay. The table was pulled from immuneACCESS by TCRdb, which kept in-frame rearrangements only. Such tables lose some clones; where checked, under half of the loss comes from unresolved V genes, and the rest has no known cause. This sample has nearly 4,000 clones in its table, and approximately 86% of those were observed once. Together, the top ten hold around 12% of the sample. Sequenced here: bone marrow, sampled before or after starting hypomethylating agent treatment for myelodysplastic syndrome (not recorded which). The origin of the receptors is a human donor with myelodysplastic syndrome.

This chain links TRBV11-2 with TRBJ2-3, with D perhaps TRBD2 (6 bases). The germline CDR1 and CDR2 sequences are SGHAT and FQNNGV. Trimming stripped 4 bases from V and 0 bases from J, with 11 bases between. The length of the CDR3 is 15 residues. The CDR3 reads CASSSGGGSTDTQYF. The CDR3 DNA follows: TGTGCCAGCAGCTCCGGGGGAGGTAGCACAGATACGCAGTATTTT.

The rearrangement uses TRBV12-5 and TRBJ1-2; a weak D match, TRBD1 (6 bases). Germline V gene lookup returns CDR1 LGHNT and CDR2 FRNRAP. The V gene lost 2 bases and the J gene lost 6 bases, with 10 bases spanning the gap. CDR3 length equals 13 residues. CDR3 bases: TGTGCTAGTGGTTTGCGGGGGGCGCATGGCTACACCTTC. Its translation: CASGLRGAHGYTF.

The chain combines TRBV21-1 with TRBJ2-2. TRBV21-1 constitutes a pseudogene. This CDR3 spans 18 amino acids. The CDR3 is CASSTPGHLPRGAGELFF. The CDR3 DNA is TGTGCCAGCAGCACCCCAGGACACCTACCCCGAGGGGCCGGGGAGCTGTTTTTT.

This sequence joins TRBV11-2 and TRBJ1-1; possible D gene TRBD1, 6 bases. CDR1 is SGHAT, CDR2 FQNNGV, per germline. Trimming took 0 bases from V and 5 from J, leaving 16 bases between them. This CDR3 has 16 residues. The CDR3 DNA follows: TGTGCCAGCAGCTTAGATCGGGGGGCAGGGCGTACTGAAGCTTTCTTT. Its translation: CASSLDRGAGRTEAFF.

This chain's CDR3 is CASSYSNRRNTEAFF. The CDR3 coding sequence is TGTGCCAGCAGTTACTCTAACAGACGAAACACTGAAGCTTTCTTT. J is TRBJ1-1 and V is TRBV6-5; D not certain. Germline V gene sequence: CDR1 MNHEY, CDR2 SVGAGI. Trimming stripped 0 bases from V and 2 bases from J, with 10 bases between. This CDR3 spans 15 amino acids.

The rearrangement joins TRBV7-9 to TRBJ2-6; possibly TRBD1 for D (6 bases). CDR1 and CDR2 from the germline V gene are SEHNR and FQNEAQ (reference sequence). The V and J ends lost 7 bases and 4 bases respectively, with 17 bases between them. CDR3 length equals 16 residues. Written as DNA, the CDR3 is TGTGCCAGCACCCGACAGGCCCAATCCGGGGCCAACGTCCTGACTTTC. This codes for CASTRQAQSGANVLTF.